The rows below give T cell receptor beta chains drawn from one sample of a study of PD-1 blockade in classical Hodgkin lymphoma. Produced via immunoSEQ multiplex PCR; TCRdb's table is partial and in-frame only. The data contain some 22,000 clones, approximately 65% of them singletons. The sequenced sample was CD4+ T cells from blood, obtained before the fourth cycle of nivolumab. Receptors originate from a human donor with classical Hodgkin lymphoma. CDR3s include the opening cysteine and the closing phenylalanine or tryptophan. The D gene is left open where the match is weak. Size is omitted from some rows. Given values are once, few, many or a class for expanded clones.

clone_size j_call v_call cdr3_length d_call cdr3_nt cdr3_aa
few TRBJ2-7 TRBV2 13 . TGTGCCAGCGGACAGTTGTGGGTGTACGAGCAGTACTTC CASGQLWVYEQYF
. TRBJ1-1 TRBV23-1 16 . TGCGCCAGCAGTTTAAGGGAACAACACCGGAACACTGAAGCTTTCTTT CASSLREQHRNTEAFF
. TRBJ2-7 TRBV27 14 . TGTGCCAGCAGTTTAGTGGGGGTGGGAAACGAGCAGTACTTC CASSLVGVGNEQYF
few TRBJ1-2 TRBV14 13 TRBD1 TGTGCCAGCAGCCCGGGACAGCACTATGGCTACACCTTC CASSPGQHYGYTF
. TRBJ1-5 TRBV5-6 15 TRBD1 TGTGCCAGCAGCCGGTGGGACAGGGGGAATCAGCCCCAGCATTTT CASSRWDRGNQPQHF
. TRBJ1-2 TRBV29-1 14 . TGCAGCGTTGAGAGGGGCCCTGGGGCTGGTGGCTACACCTTC CSVERGPGAGGYTF
. TRBJ1-5 TRBV10-2 16 . TGCGCCAGCAGTGAGTCGGGCCGCCGGCCGCTACGACCCCAGCATTTT CASSESGRRPLRPQHF
. TRBJ2-1 TRBV18 17 TRBD2 TGTGCCAGCTCACCATCCTTCCTAGCGGGGGGGCCTTCCGAGCAGTTCTTC CASSPSFLAGGPSEQFF
. TRBJ1-4 TRBV18 12 . TGTGCCAGCTCACCAGGGGGCGAAAAACTGTTTTTT CASSPGGEKLFF
. TRBJ2-3 TRBV19 13 . TGTGCCAGTGGGCCAGGAAGCACAGATACGCAGTATTTT CASGPGSTDTQYF
. TRBJ2-7 TRBV2 15 TRBD1 TGTGCCAGCAGACCCGGGACAGGGGGCTCCTACGAGCAGTACTTC CASRPGTGGSYEQYF
. TRBJ2-1 TRBV27 14 TRBD1 TGTGCCAGCAGTTCGACCGGGACAGGGTATGAGCAGTTCTTC CASSSTGTGYEQFF
. TRBJ2-2 TRBV14 16 . TGTGCCAGCAGCCAAGAATGGGCGGTAGGGACCGGGGAGCTGTTTTTT CASSQEWAVGTGELFF
. TRBJ2-5 TRBV9 17 TRBD2 TGTGCCAGCAGCCACCGAGCCCTAGCGGGGGGGCCGGAGACCCAGTACTTC CASSHRALAGGPETQYF
. TRBJ2-2 TRBV7-2 16 TRBD2 TGTGCCAGCAGCAAGCAAGCGGGGAGTTTCACCGGGGAGCTGTTTTTT CASSKQAGSFTGELFF
. TRBJ2-1 TRBV2 12 . TGTGCCAGCAAAACATTATACAATGAGCAGTTCTTC CASKTLYNEQFF
few TRBJ1-1 TRBV18 17 TRBD1 TGTGCCAGCTCACCCTATACTCCGGGACAGGGATACACTGAAGCTTTCTTT CASSPYTPGQGYTEAFF
. TRBJ1-5 TRBV7-7 14 TRBD1 TGTGCTAGCAGCTTTTACAGGGGTCGGGGGCCCCAGCATTTT CASSFYRGRGPQHF
. TRBJ1-3 TRBV7-2 17 TRBD1 TGTGCCAGCAGCCCAGGAATCGGGACAGGGATTAGAAACACCATATATTTT CASSPGIGTGIRNTIYF
. TRBJ2-3 TRBV11-3 15 . TGTGCCAGCAGCTCCCAACAAGGGGGCACAGATACGCAGTATTTT CASSSQQGGTDTQYF
. TRBJ2-4 TRBV15 17 . TGTGCCACCAGGGATACCGGGGCCGTTGTAGCCAAAAACATTCAGTACTTC CATRDTGAVVAKNIQYF
. TRBJ2-5 TRBV7-2 13 . TGTGCCAGCAGCGTTGGGCAGAGAGAGACCCAGTACTTC CASSVGQRETQYF
once TRBJ2-5 TRBV28 13 . TGTGCCAGCAGTTTAAGGGACCAAGAGACCCAGTACTTC CASSLRDQETQYF
few TRBJ2-7 TRBV4-2 14 . TGTGCCAGCAGCCAGCACACAGGGTTCGACGAGCAGTACTTC CASSQHTGFDEQYF
. TRBJ1-2 TRBV7-2 15 . TGTGCCAGCAGCTTAGTTCCAGAAGCTAACTATGGCTACACCTTC CASSLVPEANYGYTF
. TRBJ1-5 TRBV11-2 15 . TGTGCCAGCAGCTTAGATTACAGGGTTCATCAGCCCCAGCATTTT CASSLDYRVHQPQHF
. TRBJ1-1 TRBV10-3 16 . TGTGCCATCAGTGAAACCCCGCCCAGGGGAAACACTGAAGCTTTCTTT CAISETPPRGNTEAFF
. TRBJ2-7 TRBV6-1 16 TRBD1 TGTGCCAGCAGTGGCAGAGCAGGGGGTGCCGTCTACGAGCAGTACTTC CASSGRAGGAVYEQYF
. TRBJ2-1 TRBV2 15 TRBD2 TGTGCCAGCAGTGACATTGGGACTAGGTCTTCTGAGCAGTTCTTC CASSDIGTRSSEQFF
. TRBJ2-2 TRBV7-2 14 TRBD1 TGTGCCAGCACCAGGGACAGCGCGACCGGGGAGCTGTTTTTT CASTRDSATGELFF
. TRBJ1-5 TRBV2 16 . TGTGCCAGCAGGGAAGACACAGGGCGGGTCAATCAGCCCCAGCATTTT CASREDTGRVNQPQHF
once TRBJ2-5 TRBV18 13 . TGTGCCAGCTCACGGGCCAACCAAGAGACCCAGTACTTC CASSRANQETQYF
. TRBJ2-1 TRBV15 15 . TGTGCCACCAGCAGAGATAGGGGGGCCTACAATGAGCAGTTCTTC CATSRDRGAYNEQFF
few TRBJ1-2 TRBV7-2 14 . TGTGCCAGCAGCCTAAGGGGGTTTAACTATGGCTACACCTTC CASSLRGFNYGYTF
few TRBJ1-5 TRBV29-1 13 TRBD1 TGCAGCGTTGGGCAGGGGGTAAATCAGCCCCAGCATTTT CSVGQGVNQPQHF
. TRBJ1-2 TRBV28 11 . TGTGCCAGCAGTTTTCGGGCTGGCTACACCTTC CASSFRAGYTF
once TRBJ2-7 TRBV19 13 . TGTGCCAGTGGAGACAGTAGCGCCTACGAGCAGTACTTC CASGDSSAYEQYF